Described below is a single T cell receptor beta chain sequence and its context. The entry originates in a study of blood T cell repertoires in COVID-19. As processed by the authors: Using reference gene primer amplification, nucleated cell counts were estimated. Sequencing was performed with immunoSEQ multiplex PCR; in TCRdb, only in-frame clones are kept and a portion is missing. V and J calls and clone size come straight from that table; D and trimming were deduced from the DNA. The data contain 130,000 to 150,000 clones, about 83% of them seen just once; the ten biggest clones take up more than 4%. From germline, CDR1 is LGHDT and CDR2 YNNKEL (reference sequence). J gave up 1 base and V 2 bases, and 2 bases lay outside the gene matches. The length of the CDR3 is 15 residues.

This TCR was recovered from a woman aged 40 to 50 with acute or convalescent COVID-19. The sequenced sample consisted of peripheral blood. The J gene is TRBJ2-1, the V gene TRBV3-1 (or the pseudogene TRBV3-2); the match to TRBD2 covers 7 bases. CDR3 in DNA: TGTGCCAGCAGCCAAAGGGACTATTCCTACAATGAGCAGTTCTTC. Translation: CASSQRDYSYNEQFF.